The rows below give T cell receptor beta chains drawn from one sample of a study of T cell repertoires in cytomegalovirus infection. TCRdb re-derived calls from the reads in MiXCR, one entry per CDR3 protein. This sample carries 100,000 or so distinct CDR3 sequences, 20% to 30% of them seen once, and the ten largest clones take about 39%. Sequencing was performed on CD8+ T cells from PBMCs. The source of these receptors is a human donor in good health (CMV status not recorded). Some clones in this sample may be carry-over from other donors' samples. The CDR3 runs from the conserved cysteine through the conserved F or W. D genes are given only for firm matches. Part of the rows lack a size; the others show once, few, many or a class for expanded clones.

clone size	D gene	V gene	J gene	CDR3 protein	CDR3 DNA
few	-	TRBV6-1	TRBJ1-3	CASSEAIWGNTIYF	TGTGCCAGCAGTGAAGCGATATGGGGAAACACCATATATTTT
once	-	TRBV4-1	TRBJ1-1	CASTTGYRDNTEAFF	TGCGCCAGCACCACGGGTTACAGGGATAACACTGAAGCTTTCTTT
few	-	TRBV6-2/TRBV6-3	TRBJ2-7	CASSYFDRSTYEQYF	TGTGCCAGCAGTTACTTCGATCGTAGTACCTACGAGCAGTACTTC
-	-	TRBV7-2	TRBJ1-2	CASSLEEENYGYTF	TGTGCCAGCAGCTTAGAGGAGGAGAACTATGGCTACACCTTC
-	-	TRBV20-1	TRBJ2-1	CSAPPVLSHHNEQFF	TGCAGTGCTCCTCCCGTCTTGAGTCATCACAATGAGCAGTTCTTC
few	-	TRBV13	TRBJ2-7	CASSSGSSDRSSYEQYF	TGTGCCAGCAGCTCCGGAAGTTCGGACAGATCCTCCTACGAGCAGTACTTC
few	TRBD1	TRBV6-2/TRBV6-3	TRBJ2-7	CASSFLGQGDYEQYF	TGTGCCAGCAGTTTCTTGGGACAGGGTGACTACGAGCAGTACTTC
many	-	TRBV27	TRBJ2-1	CASSFDIGNEQFF	TGTGCCAGCAGTTTCGACATTGGCAATGAGCAGTTCTTC
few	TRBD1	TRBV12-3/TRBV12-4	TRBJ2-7	CASSIRTGFSYEQYF	TGTGCCAGCAGTATACGGACAGGATTTTCCTACGAGCAGTACTTC
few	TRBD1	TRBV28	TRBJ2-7	CASRPTGDTYEQYF	TGTGCCAGCAGGCCGACAGGGGACACCTACGAGCAGTACTTC
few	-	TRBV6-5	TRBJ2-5	CASSYGDGETQYF	TGTGCCAGCAGTTACGGGGATGGGGAGACCCAGTACTTC
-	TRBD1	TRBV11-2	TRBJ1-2	CASSFGTGYGYTF	TGTGCCAGCAGCTTTGGGACAGGGTATGGCTACACCTTC
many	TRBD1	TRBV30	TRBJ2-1	CACHSGTDNEQFF	TGTGCCTGCCACTCCGGGACAGACAATGAGCAGTTCTTC
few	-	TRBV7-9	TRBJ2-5	CASSARSEKETQYF	TGTGCCAGCAGCGCCCGGAGTGAAAAAGAGACCCAGTACTTC
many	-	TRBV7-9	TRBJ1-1	CASVGVEAFF	TGTGCCAGCGTGGGGGTGGAAGCTTTCTTT
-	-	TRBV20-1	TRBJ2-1	CSAYPGDAAYRTDEQFF	TGCAGTGCTTATCCCGGGGATGCAGCATACAGGACGGATGAGCAGTTCTTC
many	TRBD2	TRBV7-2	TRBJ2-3	CASSLTSGRLADTQYF	TGTGCCAGCAGCTTAACTAGCGGGAGACTGGCAGATACGCAGTATTTT
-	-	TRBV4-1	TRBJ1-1	CASSQTGRGVNTEAFF	TGCGCCAGCAGCCAGACGGGCAGGGGAGTGAACACTGAAGCTTTCTTT
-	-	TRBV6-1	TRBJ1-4	CASSEHPVANEKLFF	TGTGCCAGCAGTGAACACCCCGTGGCTAATGAAAAACTGTTTTTT
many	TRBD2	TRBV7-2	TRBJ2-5	CASSPSGTSGETQYF	TGTGCCAGCAGCCCATCCGGGACTAGTGGTGAGACCCAGTACTTC
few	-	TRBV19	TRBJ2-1	CANRLVPPTSNEQFF	TGTGCCAACCGACTAGTCCCCCCAACCTCCAATGAGCAGTTCTTC
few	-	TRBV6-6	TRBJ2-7	CASSYSGLTRLYEQYF	TGTGCCAGCAGTTACTCTGGTTTGACGAGACTCTACGAGCAGTACTTC
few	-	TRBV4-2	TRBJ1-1	CASSQDREGLNTEAFF	TGTGCCAGCAGCCAAGATCGTGAGGGCCTGAACACTGAAGCTTTCTTT
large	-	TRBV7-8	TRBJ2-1	CASSFWAEAWNEQFF	TGTGCCAGCAGCTTTTGGGCCGAAGCGTGGAATGAGCAGTTCTTC
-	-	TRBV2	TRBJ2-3	CASSEEKVPSTDTQYF	TGTGCCAGCAGTGAAGAGAAGGTACCTAGCACAGATACGCAGTATTTT
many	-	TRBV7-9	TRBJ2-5	CASSLVSQETQYF	TGTGCCAGCAGCTTAGTTTCCCAAGAGACCCAGTACTTC
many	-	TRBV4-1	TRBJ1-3	CASSLIEVGNTIYF	TGCGCCAGCAGCCTGATCGAGGTGGGAAACACCATATATTTT
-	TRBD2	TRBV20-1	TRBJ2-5	CSALAGGQETQYF	TGCAGTGCTTTAGCGGGGGGGCAAGAGACCCAGTACTTC
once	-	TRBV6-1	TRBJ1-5	CASRWTASNQPQHF	TGTGCCAGCAGGTGGACAGCGAGCAATCAGCCCCAGCATTTT
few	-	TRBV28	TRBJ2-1	CASSFQGSYNEQFF	TGTGCCAGCAGTTTCCAAGGCTCCTACAATGAGCAGTTCTTC
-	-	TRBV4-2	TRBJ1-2	CASSQGGQGAGHRLHGYTF	TGTGCCAGCAGCCAAGGGGGCCAGGGAGCGGGACACAGATTACATGGCTACACCTTC
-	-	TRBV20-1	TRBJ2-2	CSARDEQGGTGELFF	TGCAGTGCTAGAGATGAGCAGGGGGGGACCGGGGAGCTGTTTTTT
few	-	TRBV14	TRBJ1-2	CASSQDQGSYGYTF	TGTGCCAGCAGCCAAGATCAGGGGTCGTATGGCTACACCTTC
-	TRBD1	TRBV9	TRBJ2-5	CASSITTGPEETQYF	TGTGCCAGCAGCATAACGACAGGGCCGGAAGAGACCCAGTACTTC
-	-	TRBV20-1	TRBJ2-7	CSARDIYEQYF	TGCAGTGCTAGAGATATCTACGAGCAGTACTTC
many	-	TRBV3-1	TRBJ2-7	CASSQDLRTYGYEQYF	TGTGCCAGCAGCCAAGATCTTCGGACGTACGGGTACGAGCAGTACTTC
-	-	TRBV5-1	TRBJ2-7	CASGWDSSYEQYF	TGCGCCAGCGGATGGGACTCCTCCTACGAGCAGTACTTC
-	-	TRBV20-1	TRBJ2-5	CSARDLQETQYF	TGCAGTGCTAGGGACTTGCAAGAGACCCAGTACTTC
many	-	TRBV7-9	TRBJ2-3	CASSLASIAADTQYF	TGTGCCAGCAGCTTAGCGTCGATAGCCGCAGATACGCAGTATTTT
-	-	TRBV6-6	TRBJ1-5	CASSYSRDRNQPQHF	TGTGCCAGCAGTTACTCCCGAGACAGGAATCAGCCCCAGCATTTT
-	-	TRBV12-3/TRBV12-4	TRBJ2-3	CASSPGWEDTQYF	TGTGCCAGCAGTCCTGGTTGGGAGGATACGCAGTATTTT
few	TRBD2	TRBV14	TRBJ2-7	CASSHATSGFYEQYF	TGTGCCAGCAGCCACGCGACTAGCGGGTTCTACGAGCAGTACTTC
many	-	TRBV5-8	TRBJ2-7	CASSYSSYEQYF	TGTGCCAGCAGCTATAGCTCGTACGAGCAGTACTTC
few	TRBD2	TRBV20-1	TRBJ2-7	CSAQSPGGLVGLEQYF	TGCAGTGCCCAATCACCGGGGGGACTAGTAGGTCTGGAGCAGTACTTC
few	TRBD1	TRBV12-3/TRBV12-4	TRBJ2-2	CASSHPTGGPGELFF	TGTGCCAGCAGCCATCCCACAGGGGGCCCCGGGGAGCTGTTTTTT
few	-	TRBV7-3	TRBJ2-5	CASSSSAGQETQYF	TGTGCCAGCAGCTCAAGTGCTGGACAAGAGACCCAGTACTTC
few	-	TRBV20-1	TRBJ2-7	CSARDMGHSAYEQYF	TGCAGTGCTAGAGATATGGGACACTCGGCATACGAGCAGTACTTC
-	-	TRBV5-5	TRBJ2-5	CASSGLGETQYF	TGTGCCAGCAGCGGCCTGGGGGAGACCCAGTACTTC
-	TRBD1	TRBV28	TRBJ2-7	CASSLPRDRVYEQYF	TGTGCCAGCAGTTTACCTCGGGACAGAGTATACGAGCAGTACTTC
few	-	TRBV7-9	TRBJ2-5	CATKAGYLETQYF	TGTGCCACAAAGGCGGGCTACCTAGAGACCCAGTACTTC